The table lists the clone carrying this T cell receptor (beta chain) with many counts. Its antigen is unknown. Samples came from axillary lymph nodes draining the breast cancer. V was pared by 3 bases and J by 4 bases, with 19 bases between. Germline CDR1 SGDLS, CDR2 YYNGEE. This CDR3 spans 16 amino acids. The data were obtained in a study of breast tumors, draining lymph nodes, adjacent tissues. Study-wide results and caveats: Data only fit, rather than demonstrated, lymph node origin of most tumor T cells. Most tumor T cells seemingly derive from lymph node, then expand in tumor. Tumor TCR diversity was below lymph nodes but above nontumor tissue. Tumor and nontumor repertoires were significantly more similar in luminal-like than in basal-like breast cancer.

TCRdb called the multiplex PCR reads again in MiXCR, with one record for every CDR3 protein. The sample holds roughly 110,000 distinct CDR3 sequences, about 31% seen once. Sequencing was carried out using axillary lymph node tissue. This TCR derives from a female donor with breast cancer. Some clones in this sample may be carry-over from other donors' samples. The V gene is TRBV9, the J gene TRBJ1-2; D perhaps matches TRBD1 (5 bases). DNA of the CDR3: TGTGCCAGCAGCGGACAGACAGCTTCGGGAATCTATGGCTACACCTTC. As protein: CASSGQTASGIYGYTF.